The 6 T cell receptor beta chains in this list originate from one sample, sequenced in a study of immune evolution from preneoplasia to lung adenocarcinoma (dated by TCRdb to about 2021). The library was obtained by the immunoSEQ multiplex PCR assay. TCRdb provides this immuneACCESS table in a form limited to in-frame rearrangements. Some clones are lacking; in checked studies, under half of them reflect an unresolved V gene, and why the rest are absent is not known. The sample contains some 10,000 clones, over 60% of them found a single time. Together, the top ten hold about 28% of the sample. The sample taken for sequencing was FFPE normal lung tissue adjacent to the tumor. These receptors were obtained from a person aged 55-75 years with lung adenocarcinoma. Some clones in this sample may be carry-over from other donors' samples.

The V call is TRBV29-1, the J call TRBJ2-3; 8 nucleotides line up with TRBD1. Germline V lookup: CDR1 SQVTM, CDR2 ANQGSEA. The CDR3 totals 14 residues. Germline trimming cut 4 bases from V and 4 bases from J; bases unmatched to any gene: 7. The CDR3 region has the DNA TGCAGCGTTGGGACAGGGTTTTATTCAGATACGCAGTATTTT. Translation: CSVGTGFYSDTQYF.

This clone has just one count. The chain links TRBV5-4 to TRBJ2-3, with D perhaps given as TRBD1 or TRBD2 (5 bases each). The CDR3 loop spans 15 amino acids. Germline V gives CDR1 SGHNT, CDR2 YYREEE (reference sequence). The V gene lost 4 bases and the J gene lost 2 bases, with 14 bases spanning the gap. The DNA for the CDR3 is TGTGCCAGCAGCATAGAGGGGCTAGTCACAGATACGCAGTATTTT. This translates into CASSIEGLVTDTQYF.

The CDR3 protein is CATEGYGYTF. The DNA of the CDR3 is TGTGCCACCGAGGGCTATGGCTACACCTTC. V and J are TRBV19 and TRBJ1-2, with no clear D. CDR1 and CDR2 (germline): LNHDA, SQIVND (reference sequence). The CDR3 is 10 residues long. Trimming removed 10 bases at V and 4 bases at J, with 7 bases between.

The genes are TRBV5-8 and TRBJ1-4, with 9 bases matching TRBD1. Germline assignment: CDR1 SGHTS and CDR2 YDEGEE. The length of the CDR3 is 14 residues. V shed 4 bases and J 7 bases; nucleotides not matched to a gene: 5. In DNA, the CDR3 is TGTGCCAGCAGCCCGGGACAGGGTGCTGAAAAACTGTTTTTT. Translating it yields CASSPGQGAEKLFF. The full variable domain, its missing parts supplied by reference TRBV5-8 and TRBJ1-4, is EAGVTQSPTHLIKTRGQQATLRCSPISGHTSVYWYQQALGLGLQFLLWYDEGEERNRGNFPPRFSGRQFPNYSSELNVNALELEDSALYLCASSPGQGAEKLFFGSGTQLSVL.

The chain has TRBV6-6 and TRBJ1-5, with TRBD1 matching 7 bases. The CDR3 has 14 residues. From germline, CDR1 is MNHNY and CDR2 SVGAGI (reference sequence). Trimming took 6 bases from V and 4 from J; bases not matched to a gene: 6. The CDR3 is CASRPGQQNQPQHF. The CDR3 nucleotides read TGTGCCAGCAGGCCGGGACAGCAGAATCAGCCCCAGCATTTT.

The chain combines TRBV7-9 with TRBJ2-5; TRBD2 matches 7 bases. The CDR3 spans 14 residues. The V gene's germline CDR1 is SEHNR and CDR2 FQNEAQ (reference sequence). The V and J ends lost 5 bases and 2 bases, in that order; junction bases with no gene match: 5. The CDR3 spells CASSPRTRQETQYF. The DNA for the CDR3 is TGTGCCAGCAGCCCGCGGACTAGACAAGAGACCCAGTACTTC. Filled out from reference TRBV7-9 and TRBJ2-5, the complete variable domain reads DTGVSQNPRHKITKRGQNVTFRCDPISEHNRLYWYRQTLGQGPEFLTYFQNEAQLEKSRLLSDRFSAERPKGSFSTLEIQRTEQGDSAMYLCASSPRTRQETQYFGPGTRLLVL.